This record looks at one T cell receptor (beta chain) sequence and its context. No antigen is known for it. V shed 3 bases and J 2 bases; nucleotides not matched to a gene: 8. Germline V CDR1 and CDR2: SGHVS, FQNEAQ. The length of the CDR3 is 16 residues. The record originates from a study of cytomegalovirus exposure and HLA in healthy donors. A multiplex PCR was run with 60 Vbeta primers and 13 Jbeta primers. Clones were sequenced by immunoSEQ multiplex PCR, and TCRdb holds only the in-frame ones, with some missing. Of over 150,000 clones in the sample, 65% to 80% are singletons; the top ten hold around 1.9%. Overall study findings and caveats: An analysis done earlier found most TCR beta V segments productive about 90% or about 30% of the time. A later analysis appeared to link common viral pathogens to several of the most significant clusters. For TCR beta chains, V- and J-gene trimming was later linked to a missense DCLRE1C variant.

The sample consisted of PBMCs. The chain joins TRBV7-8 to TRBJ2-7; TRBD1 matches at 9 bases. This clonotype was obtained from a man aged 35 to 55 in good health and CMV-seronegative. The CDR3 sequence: CASSLATGGSTYEQYF. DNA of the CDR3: TGTGCCAGCAGCTTGGCTACAGGGGGCTCAACCTACGAGCAGTACTTC.